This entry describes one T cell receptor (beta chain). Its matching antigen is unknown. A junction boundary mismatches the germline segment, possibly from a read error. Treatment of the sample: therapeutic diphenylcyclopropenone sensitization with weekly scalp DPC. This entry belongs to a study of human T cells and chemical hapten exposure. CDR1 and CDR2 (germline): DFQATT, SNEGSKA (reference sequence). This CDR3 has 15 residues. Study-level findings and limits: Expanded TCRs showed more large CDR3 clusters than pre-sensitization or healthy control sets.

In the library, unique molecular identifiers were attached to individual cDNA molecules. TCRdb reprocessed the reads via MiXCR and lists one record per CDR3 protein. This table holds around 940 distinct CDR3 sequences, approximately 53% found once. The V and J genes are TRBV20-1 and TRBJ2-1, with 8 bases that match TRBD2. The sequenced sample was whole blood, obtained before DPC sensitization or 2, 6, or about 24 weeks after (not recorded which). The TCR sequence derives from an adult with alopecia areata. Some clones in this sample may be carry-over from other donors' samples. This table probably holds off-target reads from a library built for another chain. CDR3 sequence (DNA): TGCAGTGCTAGTGGTGTAGCGGGGATCTACGATGAGCAGTTCTTC. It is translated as CSASGVAGIYDEQFF.